The 18 T cell receptor beta chains given below trace back to one sample, sequenced in a study of Ad26.COV2.S vaccination and SARS-CoV-2 variants. Sequencing used immunoSEQ multiplex PCR; TCRdb keeps in-frame clones, though not all of them. Of about 480,000 clones detected, around 90% appear once; the ten largest clones hold more than 10%. Documented treatment: 15 to 20 received Ad26.COV2.S at low or high dose, single or two shots; roughly 5 received placebo; per-sample allocation not given. Day 63 after the first vaccine or placebo injection was the time point for sampling. The sample was peripheral blood, taken in a trial of Ad26.COV2.S vaccine versus placebo. Receptors originate from a person between 18 and 59 years old who received the Ad26.COV2.S COVID-19 vaccine or a placebo.

The V gene is TRBV30, the J gene TRBJ2-5, with TRBD2 as a possible D gene (5 bases). Germline values: CDR1 GTSNPN, CDR2 SVGIG (reference sequence). With 1 base removed from V and 2 bases from J, the gap between germline ends came to 8 bases. The CDR3 runs to 13 residues. CDR3 DNA sequence: TGTGCCTGGAGTGGAGGGCGGCAAGAGACCCAGTACTTC. Its translation: CAWSGGRQETQYF.

This clone was detected ten times or more. The chain couples TRBV16 to TRBJ2-1, with TRBD1 matching 7 bases. Germline V lookup: CDR1 KGHSY, CDR2 FQNENV. V dropped 0 bases and J dropped 14; count of bases not matched to a gene: 7. The CDR3 consists of 13 residues. CDR3 DNA sequence: TGTGCCAGCAGCCAATCGTTAGGGGGCAAGGAGTTCTTC. Translating it yields CASSQSLGGKEFF. The variable domain in full, with the rest retrieved from reference TRBV16 and TRBJ2-1, is GEEVAQTPKHLVRGEGQKAKLYCAPIKGHSYVFWYQQVLKNEFKFLISFQNENVFDETGMPKERFSAKCLPNSPCSLEIQATKLEDSAVYFCASSQSLGGKEFFGPGTRLTVL.

V usage is TRBV9 and J usage is TRBJ2-3; no definite D call. V was trimmed by 2 bases and J by 6 bases, leaving 16 bases between them. CDR3 length: 15 amino acids. The germline gives CDR1 SGDLS, CDR2 YYNGEE. CDR3 nucleotide sequence: TGTGCCAGCAGCGTCGACCACCACTCATGGGATACGCAGTATTTT. This encodes CASSVDHHSWDTQYF. The full variable domain, its missing parts supplied by reference TRBV9 and TRBJ2-3, is DSGVTQTPKHLITATGQRVTLRCSPRSGDLSVYWYQQSLDQGLQFLIQYYNGEERAKGNILERFSAQQFPDLHSELNLSSLELGDSALYFCASSVDHHSWDTQYFGPGTRLTVL.

The gene calls are TRBV7-9 and TRBJ2-1, with D tentatively TRBD2 (6 bases). V shed 8 bases and J shed 5 bases, with 10 bases lying between them. Germline V gives CDR1 SEHNR, CDR2 FQNEAQ (reference sequence). This CDR3 has 12 amino acids. The CDR3 bases are TGTGCCAGCGGTGGGGGGAACAATGAGCAGTTCTTC. This sequence encodes CASGGGNNEQFF.

The chain joins TRBV9 to TRBJ2-7, with D unresolved. The germline CDR1 and CDR2 sequences are SGDLS and YYNGEE. V shed 3 bases and J shed 4 bases, with 20 bases lying between them. CDR3 length equals 16 residues. Here the CDR3 DNA reads TGTGCCAGCAGCGCAGCAAACAGCGTGTCTCCTTACGAGCAGTACTTC. This encodes CASSAANSVSPYEQYF.

The chain has TRBV30 and TRBJ1-1; TRBD1 might be the D (5 bases). This CDR3 comprises 11 residues. From germline, CDR1 is GTSNPN and CDR2 SVGIG (reference sequence). V dropped 8 bases and J dropped 4 bases, with 11 bases sitting between them. The CDR3 spells CAQGVGTEAFF. CDR3 nucleotide sequence: TGTGCCCAGGGAGTTGGCACTGAAGCTTTCTTT.

This sequence joins TRBV7-2 and TRBJ2-1, with 7 positions matching TRBD2. CDR3 size: 13 residues. J gave up 6 bases and V 5 bases, and 4 bases lay outside the gene matches. CDR1 and CDR2 from the germline V gene are SGHTA and FQGNSA. Written as DNA, the CDR3 is TGTGCCAGCAGCCCCGCGGGAGTCAATGAGCAGTTCTTC. It encodes CASSPAGVNEQFF. The full variable domain, its missing parts supplied by reference TRBV7-2 and TRBJ2-1, is GAGVSQSPSNKVTEKGKDVELRCDPISGHTALYWYRQSLGQGLEFLIYFQGNSAPDKSGLPSDRFSAERTGGSVSTLTIQRTQQEDSAVYLCASSPAGVNEQFFGPGTRLTVL.

V gene TRBV6-2 or TRBV6-3 combines with J gene TRBJ2-7, with 12 nucleotides matching TRBD2. Germline V lookup: CDR1 MNHEY, CDR2 SVGEGT. The CDR3 runs to 14 residues. Trimming removed 5 bases from V and 5 bases from J; junction bases left unmatched: 4. This CDR3 reads CASSRGLAGNEQYF. The CDR3 coding sequence is TGTGCCAGCAGTCGAGGACTAGCGGGAAACGAGCAGTACTTC.

J is TRBJ2-6 and V is TRBV5-8; 7 bases fit TRBD1. The germline V gene encodes CDR1 SGHTS and CDR2 YDEGEE. This CDR3 is 19 amino acids long. V gave up 4 bases and J gave up 0 bases; unmatched junction bases: 13. This CDR3 reads CASSDPGGQANSGANVLTF. The CDR3 DNA reads TGTGCCAGCAGCGACCCCGGTGGACAGGCTAACTCTGGGGCCAACGTCCTGACTTTC.

V and J are TRBV12-3 or TRBV12-4 and TRBJ2-1; TRBD1 might be the D (6 bases). The V and J ends lost 4 bases and 8 bases respectively, with 9 bases between them. The CDR3 contains 12 residues. In DNA, the CDR3 is TGTGCCAGCAGTTCTCAGGGGTATGAGCAGTTCTTC. This codes for CASSSQGYEQFF.

This clone was found a few times. The V and J genes are TRBV4-2 and TRBJ1-3; no clear D. The germline V gene has CDR1 LGHNA and CDR2 YNFKEQ. The ends were cut back, 0 bases at V and 14 bases at J, with 11 bases in the middle. This CDR3 is 12 amino acids long. The CDR3 here is CASSQDGPDVYF. As DNA, the CDR3 is TGTGCCAGCAGCCAAGACGGCCCAGATGTATATTTT.

The V gene is TRBV7-8, the J gene TRBJ1-5, with D perhaps TRBD1 (6 bases). The V and J ends lost 4 bases and 5 bases respectively, with 12 bases between them. Germline CDR1 and CDR2: SGHVS and FQNEAQ. This CDR3 is built from 14 residues. CDR3 amino acids: CASSSTGPHQPQHF. CDR3 DNA: TGTGCCAGCAGCTCAACAGGGCCTCATCAGCCCCAGCATTTT.

Details on this clone: Other DNA sequences within the sample encode an identical CDR3. The V and J genes are TRBV19 and TRBJ1-2, with 7 bases lining up with TRBD1. Germline V gives CDR1 LNHDA, CDR2 SQIVND (reference sequence). The CDR3 has 13 residues. Trimming at V came to 6 bases and at J to 3 bases, leaving 4 bases not matched to a gene. Here the CDR3 DNA reads TGTGCCAGTAGACACAGGGGAGACTATGGCTACACCTTC. This codes for CASRHRGDYGYTF.

The chain links TRBV4-2 to TRBJ2-7; possibly TRBD1 or TRBD2 for D (5 bases each). Germline V gene lookup returns CDR1 LGHNA and CDR2 YNFKEQ. The V end was cut by 5 bases, the J end by 7 bases, with 12 bases between. The CDR3 extends over 12 amino acids. The CDR3 is CASSGGAKEQYF. The CDR3 DNA reads as TGTGCCAGCAGCGGGGGAGCAAAGGAGCAGTACTTC.

The genes are TRBV3-1 (or the pseudogene TRBV3-2) and TRBJ2-7; 8 nucleotides line up with TRBD2. The CDR3 is 14 amino acids. V lost 5 bases and J lost 1; bases outside the gene matches: 4. Germline V gives CDR1 LGHDT, CDR2 YNNKEL (reference sequence). The CDR3 bases are TGTGCCAGCAGCAGCGGGAGAGTTTCCTACGAGCAGTACTTC. This gives the protein CASSSGRVSYEQYF.

This rearrangement joins TRBV19 to TRBJ2-1; D possibly matches TRBD1 or TRBD2 (7 bases each). Germline values: CDR1 LNHDA, CDR2 SQIVND (reference sequence). Deletions cut 1 base from V and 9 bases from J, with 13 bases between. The CDR3 consists of 14 residues. The CDR3 region is CASSIVSGGVEQFF. CDR3 coding DNA: TGTGCCAGTAGTATAGTGTCAGGGGGGGTTGAGCAGTTCTTC. Variable domain in full (rest from reference TRBV19 and TRBJ2-1): DGGITQSPKYLFRKEGQNVTLSCEQNLNHDAMYWYRQDPGQGLRLIYYSQIVNDFQKGDIAEGYSVSREKKESFPLTVTSAQKNPTAFYLCASSIVSGGVEQFFGPGTRLTVL.

J is TRBJ2-7 and V is TRBV7-2, with 8 positions matching TRBD2. Per the germline V gene, CDR1 is SGHTA and CDR2 is FQGNSA. V lost 0 bases to trimming and J lost 6 bases; unmatched junction nucleotides: 7. The CDR3 extends over 15 amino acids. In DNA form, the CDR3 reads TGTGCCAGCAGCTTAGCGCTAGGGACTAGAGGCGAGCAGTACTTC. As protein: CASSLALGTRGEQYF.

The chain joins TRBV28 to TRBJ1-2; D is perhaps TRBD1 (5 bases). The CDR3 sequence is 13 residues long. Trimming stripped 2 bases from V and 3 bases from J, with 7 bases between. The germline V gene has CDR1 MDHEN and CDR2 SYDVKM. CDR3 in amino acids: CASSLDSDYGYTF. The CDR3 DNA is TGTGCCAGCAGTTTAGACAGCGACTATGGCTACACCTTC.